The 27 T cell receptor beta chains presented below share a single source sample, sequenced in a study of blood T cell repertoires in COVID-19. Profiled with immunoSEQ multiplex PCR; TCRdb holds only in-frame clones, not every one. The data contain roughly 20,000 clones, approximately 91% of them singletons. The sample consisted of peripheral blood. Receptors were obtained from a human donor in a cohort sampled during active COVID-19.

This chain uses TRBV19 with TRBJ1-3, with no clear D. Trimming cost V 7 bases and J 4 bases, with 5 bases left between them. This CDR3 comprises 11 residues. Per the germline V gene, CDR1 is LNHDA and CDR2 is SQIVND (reference sequence). In DNA, the CDR3 is TGTGCCAGTACAGCGGGAAACACCATATATTTT. It codes for CASTAGNTIYF.

The CDR3 loop is CASSLDRWTIYF. In nucleotides, the CDR3 is TGTGCCAGCAGCTTGGACAGATGGACCATATATTTT. The chain joins TRBV11-1 to TRBJ1-3, with D possibly TRBD1 on 6 matching bases. The V gene lost 3 bases and the J gene lost 10 bases, with 10 bases spanning the gap. Germline assignment: CDR1 SGHAT and CDR2 FQDESV (reference sequence). The CDR3 is made up of 12 amino acids.

The chain recombines TRBV27 with TRBJ1-3, with D perhaps matching TRBD1 (5 bases). V was pared by 3 bases and J by 2 bases, with 14 bases between. Germline CDR1 is MNHEY and CDR2 is SMNVEV (reference sequence). The CDR3 covers 16 residues. The CDR3 nucleotides read TGTGCCAGCAGTTTCGCCCCGGGGGGGGCTGGAAACACCATATATTTT. This gives the protein CASSFAPGGAGNTIYF.

The CDR3, as DNA: TGTGCCAGCAATCCCCGGGGGGGACAGGGCTATGGCTACACCTTC. Translation gives CASNPRGGQGYGYTF. The chain uses TRBV6-5 and TRBJ1-2; TRBD1 agrees at 9 bases. CDR1 and CDR2 (germline): MNHEY, SVGAGI. The J segment lost 4 bases and the V segment lost 7 bases, leaving 10 bases of the junction unmatched. This CDR3 comprises 15 residues.

The chain is built from TRBV19 and TRBJ2-4, with a possible D match to TRBD1 (5 bases). V was trimmed by 6 bases and J by 0 bases, leaving 18 bases between them. There are 17 residues in the CDR3. The germline gives CDR1 LNHDA, CDR2 SQIVND (reference sequence). This CDR3 reads CASSPIDSPVAKNIQYF. The CDR3 DNA sequence: TGTGCCAGTAGCCCTATTGACAGTCCAGTAGCCAAAAACATTCAGTACTTC. Full variable domain (rest looked up from reference TRBV19 and TRBJ2-4): DGGITQSPKYLFRKEGQNVTLSCEQNLNHDAMYWYRQDPGQGLRLIYYSQIVNDFQKGDIAEGYSVSREKKESFPLTVTSAQKNPTAFYLCASSPIDSPVAKNIQYFGAGTRLSVL.

The chain employs TRBV7-9 and TRBJ1-2; 7 nucleotides line up with TRBD1. V trimming: 1 base; J trimming: 6 bases; junction bases outside the gene matches: 5. This CDR3 has 14 amino acids. Germline lookup yields CDR1 SEHNR and CDR2 FQNEAQ (reference sequence). The CDR3 region is CASSLGQGMDGYTF. CDR3 DNA: TGTGCCAGCAGCTTAGGACAGGGTATGGATGGCTACACCTTC.

V is TRBV5-5 and J is TRBJ2-3; D unclear. The CDR3 totals 16 residues. Trimming took off 4 bases at V and 0 bases at J, with 15 bases between the two ends. CDR1 SGHKS and CDR2 YYEKEE come from the germline V gene (reference sequence). The chain's CDR3 is CASSETQDPSTDTQYF. The CDR3 region has the DNA TGTGCCAGCAGCGAAACCCAGGATCCTAGCACAGATACGCAGTATTTT.

The gene calls are TRBV5-1 and TRBJ2-7, with a tentative D call TRBD2 (5 bases). From germline, CDR1 is SGHRS and CDR2 YFSETQ. CDR3 length: 14 amino acids. Trimming cost V 3 bases and J 5 bases, with 15 bases left between them. The CDR3 sequence is CASSSSLVINEQYF. DNA of the CDR3: TGCGCCAGCAGCTCATCACTAGTAATTAACGAGCAGTACTTC.

This clone was seen only a few times. This chain links TRBV6-1 with TRBJ2-5; 9 bases are shared with TRBD1. The V gene end was trimmed by 3 bases and the J gene end by 5 bases; junction bases not matched to a gene: 10. CDR3 size: 16 residues. Germline V gene data show CDR1 as MNHNS and CDR2 as SASEGT. CDR3 loop: CASSENPGQGSETQYF. The CDR3 nucleotides read TGTGCCAGCAGTGAGAATCCGGGACAGGGTTCGGAGACCCAGTACTTC.

This chain joins TRBV6-6 and TRBJ2-2; tentatively, D is TRBD2 (6 bases). V was cut by 4 bases and J by 6 bases, with 12 bases left in between. CDR1 and CDR2 (germline): MNHNY, SVGAGI (reference sequence). CDR3 size: 14 residues. The CDR3 region has the DNA TGTGCCAGCAGTTCCCTACCGGGGGCCGGGGAGCTGTTTTTT. It yields the protein CASSSLPGAGELFF.

The CDR3 bases are TGTGCCAGTAGTCCGTCCTCGGCAGGGAACCTTGGCGGCACAGATACGCAGTATTTT. The encoded protein is CASSPSSAGNLGGTDTQYF. The chain has TRBV19 and TRBJ2-3; D possibly corresponds to TRBD1 (5 bases). V was trimmed by 5 bases and J by 1 base, leaving 25 bases between them. The CDR3 totals 19 residues. The germline V gene encodes CDR1 LNHDA and CDR2 SQIVND (reference sequence).

The CDR3 DNA follows: TGCGCCAGCAGCTTGGTGGGACTACGCACAGATACGCAGTATTTT. It translates to CASSLVGLRTDTQYF. This rearrangement joins TRBV5-1 to TRBJ2-3; 7 nucleotides line up with TRBD2. Germline CDR1 is SGHRS and CDR2 is YFSETQ. This CDR3 has 15 residues. Trimming at V came to 0 bases and at J to 1 base, leaving 2 bases not matched to a gene.

J is TRBJ2-7 and V is TRBV19, with 7 bases identical to TRBD1. The CDR3 is 18 amino acids. The V gene's germline CDR1 is LNHDA and CDR2 SQIVND (reference sequence). V lost 0 bases and J lost 5; bases outside the gene matches: 16. CDR3 DNA: TGTGCCAGTAGTATAGATGGTATAAGGACAGGTGTCCTCGACGAGCAGTACTTC. Residues: CASSIDGIRTGVLDEQYF.

This chain links TRBV30 with TRBJ2-3; maybe TRBD1 (7 bases). Trimming removed 2 bases from V and 1 base from J, with 13 bases in between. Looked up from germline, CDR1 is GTSNPN and CDR2 is SVGIG (reference sequence). CDR3 size: 15 residues. The CDR3 is CAWSNDREGTDTQYF. The CDR3 nucleotides read TGTGCCTGGAGTAACGACAGGGAGGGCACAGATACGCAGTATTTT.

The CDR3 nucleotides read TGTGCCAGCAGTACTCTGACAGGGAGTAATCAGCCCCAGCATTTT. Translating it yields CASSTLTGSNQPQHF. V is TRBV28 and J is TRBJ1-5; 7 nucleotides line up with TRBD1. The trim removed 5 bases at V and 4 bases at J, leaving 8 bases unmatched. The CDR3 extends over 15 amino acids. Germline values: CDR1 MDHEN, CDR2 SYDVKM.

Written as DNA, the CDR3 is TGTGCCAGCAGCCCCCGCCAGGGACAGGGGATACGATCGGGGGAAAAACTGTTTTTT. It encodes CASSPRQGQGIRSGEKLFF. This chain connects TRBV5-5 to TRBJ1-4; 10 bases fit TRBD1. The CDR3 totals 19 residues. With 4 bases clipped from V and 8 bases from J, the junction kept 20 bases outside the gene matches. Germline values: CDR1 SGHKS, CDR2 YYEKEE (reference sequence).

CDR3 region: CASTLGGKSTEAFF. CDR3 nucleotide sequence: TGTGCCAGCACCTTGGGGGGTAAGAGCACTGAAGCTTTCTTT. The rearrangement links TRBV28 to TRBJ1-1; D is perhaps TRBD1 (5 bases). Germline V gives CDR1 MDHEN, CDR2 SYDVKM. Trimming stripped 7 bases from V and 4 bases from J, with 16 bases between. The CDR3 spans 14 residues.

The rearrangement uses TRBV7-2 and TRBJ2-1, with TRBD2 as a possible D gene (5 bases). V was pared by 1 base and J by 8 bases, with 15 bases between. The CDR3 is made up of 15 amino acids. Germline CDR1 and CDR2: SGHTA and FQGNSA. The CDR3 spells CASSLVLRDRDEQFF. CDR3 nucleotide sequence: TGTGCCAGCAGCTTAGTCTTGAGGGATAGGGATGAGCAGTTCTTC.

In this sample, this clone turned up a few times. The chain is built from TRBV5-4 and TRBJ2-7; maybe TRBD2 (5 bases). The CDR3 spans 15 residues. V lost 1 base and J 5 bases, leaving 16 bases between the germline ends. Looked up from germline, CDR1 is SGHNT and CDR2 is YYREEE (reference sequence). The CDR3 is CASSLFEGDVDEQYF. In DNA form, the CDR3 reads TGTGCCAGCAGCTTGTTTGAGGGAGATGTCGACGAGCAGTACTTC.

The chain uses TRBV27 and TRBJ1-1, with D maybe TRBD1 (6 bases). The V end was cut by 6 bases, the J end by 3 bases, with 17 bases between. Per germline, CDR1 MNHEY and CDR2 SMNVEV (reference sequence). The CDR3 runs to 15 residues. The CDR3 nucleotides read TGTGCCAGCAGCCGTAACAGGGCTACGGACACTGAAGCTTTCTTT. As protein: CASSRNRATDTEAFF.

The CDR3 nucleotides read TGTGCCACCAGCAGAGGGAATTTAGCGGGGGGCACAGATACGCAGTATTTT. This encodes CATSRGNLAGGTDTQYF. V usage is TRBV15 and J usage is TRBJ2-3, with 9 bases fitting TRBD2. From germline, CDR1 is LNHNV and CDR2 YYDKDF (reference sequence). The CDR3 contains 17 residues. Trimming took 1 base from V and 1 from J; bases not matched to a gene: 6.

The chain recombines TRBV19 with TRBJ2-6; 8 bases align to TRBD2. V gave up 5 bases and J gave up 3 bases; unmatched junction bases: 3. This CDR3 has 15 amino acids. Germline CDR1 is LNHDA and CDR2 is SQIVND (reference sequence). The CDR3 sequence is CASSAGGLGANVLTF. The CDR3, as DNA: TGTGCCAGTAGTGCGGGGGGCCTTGGGGCCAACGTCCTGACTTTC. Filled out from reference TRBV19 and TRBJ2-6, the complete variable domain reads DGGITQSPKYLFRKEGQNVTLSCEQNLNHDAMYWYRQDPGQGLRLIYYSQIVNDFQKGDIAEGYSVSREKKESFPLTVTSAQKNPTAFYLCASSAGGLGANVLTFGAGSRLTVL.

The CDR3 loop is CASSQDQGNLYEQYF. In DNA form, the CDR3 reads TGTGCCAGCAGCCAAGACCAGGGGAACCTCTACGAGCAGTACTTC. This rearrangement joins TRBV3-1 (or the pseudogene TRBV3-2) to TRBJ2-7; TRBD1 might be the D (6 bases). CDR1 and CDR2 (germline): LGHDT, YNNKEL (reference sequence). Trimming stripped 0 bases from V and 3 bases from J, with 12 bases between. The CDR3 runs 15 residues.

This rearrangement joins TRBV28 to TRBJ2-5, with 7 bases matching TRBD2. The V segment lost 2 bases and the J segment 7 bases; nucleotides outside the gene matches: 13. CDR1 and CDR2 (germline): MDHEN, SYDVKM. The CDR3 sequence is 16 residues long. The CDR3 DNA follows: TGTGCCAGCAGTTTAATAGCGGGCCTACGGAAGGGGACCCAGTACTTC. It is translated as CASSLIAGLRKGTQYF.

The J gene is TRBJ2-7, the V gene TRBV5-1, with a weak D call TRBD1 (5 bases). V was cut by 6 bases and J by 6 bases, with 13 bases left in between. The CDR3 is made up of 12 amino acids. CDR1 is SGHRS, CDR2 YFSETQ, per germline. This CDR3 reads CASTLEGVEQYF. DNA of the CDR3: TGCGCCAGCACCCTTGAAGGGGTCGAGCAGTACTTC. The full variable domain, its missing parts supplied by reference TRBV5-1 and TRBJ2-7, is KAGVTQTPRYLIKTRGQQVTLSCSPISGHRSVSWYQQTPGQGLQFLFEYFSETQRNKGNFPGRFSGRQFSNSRSEMNVSTLELGDSALYLCASTLEGVEQYFGPGTRLTVT.

This clone was counted once. The chain uses TRBV27 and TRBJ1-2; tentatively, D is TRBD1 (5 bases). The CDR3 totals 13 residues. V was shortened by 6 bases and J by 7 bases, with 15 bases between the two germline ends. Looked up from germline, CDR1 is MNHEY and CDR2 is SMNVEV (reference sequence). The CDR3 protein is CASRRGVEGGYTF. The CDR3 DNA sequence: TGTGCCAGCAGACGGGGGGTCGAAGGTGGCTACACCTTC.

The V call is TRBV27, the J call TRBJ1-4, with D possibly matching TRBD1 (6 bases). V lost 2 bases and J 3 bases, leaving 7 bases between the germline ends. In germline, CDR1 is MNHEY, CDR2 SMNVEV (reference sequence). This CDR3 is built from 14 residues. The CDR3 region has the DNA TGTGCCAGCAGTTTAGAGGGGGCTAATGAAAAACTGTTTTTT. It translates to CASSLEGANEKLFF. Looking up the rest from reference TRBV27 and TRBJ1-4 gives the full variable domain: EAQVTQNPRYLITVTGKKLTVTCSQNMNHEYMSWYRQDPGLGLRQIYYSMNVEVTDKGDVPEGYKVSRKEKRNFPLILESPSPNQTSLYFCASSLEGANEKLFFGSGTQLSVL.